These 6 T cell receptor beta chains were sequenced from one sample in a study of a mutant IDH1 vaccine in newly diagnosed glioma. Libraries were prepared by immunoSEQ multiplex PCR; TCRdb keeps only in-frame clonotypes and omits some of them. The data hold roughly 86,000 clones, with approximately 78% observed a single time. Time point of the sample: week 47, end of study. The vaccine gave 300 ug of a 20-mer mutant IDH1 peptide subcutaneously per dose. No antigens are known for them. Sequenced here: PBMCs, sampled from a glioma patient whose treatment included an IDH1 peptide vaccine. The receptors here all came from a man aged 40-49 years with glioma.

The chain joins TRBV28 to TRBJ1-6; D is undetermined. Trimming shortened V by 5 bases and J by 7 bases, and 15 bases separated the two germline ends. Germline V CDR1 and CDR2: MDHEN, SYDVKM. CDR3 length: 15 residues. CDR3 region: CASSLRAGGNSPLHF. As DNA, the CDR3 is TGTGCCAGCAGTCTGAGGGCGGGTGGGAATTCACCCCTCCACTTT.

The chain recombines TRBV18 with TRBJ1-2; 9 bases are shared with TRBD1. The V and J ends lost 5 bases and 4 bases, in that order; junction bases with no gene match: 11. The CDR3 is made up of 16 amino acids. CDR1 is KGHSH, CDR2 LQKENI, per germline. As DNA, the CDR3 is TGTGCCAGCTCATCTGAGCGGACAGGGGATGCCTATGGCTACACCTTC. Protein sequence: CASSSERTGDAYGYTF.

J is TRBJ1-3 and V is TRBV11-2, with 8 bases identical to TRBD1. This CDR3 is built from 17 residues. Germline-derived CDR1 and CDR2 are SGHAT and FQNNGV. V was clipped by 5 bases and J by 0 bases; unmatched bases: 9. In DNA form, the CDR3 reads TGTGCCAGCAGCACCCACCGGGACAGGCTCTCTGGAAACACCATATATTTT. It translates to CASSTHRDRLSGNTIYF. The full variable domain, its missing parts supplied by reference TRBV11-2 and TRBJ1-3, is EAGVAQSPRYKIIEKRQSVAFWCNPISGHATLYWYQQILGQGPKLLIQFQNNGVVDDSQLPKDRFSAERLKGVDSTLKIQPAKLEDSAVYLCASSTHRDRLSGNTIYFGEGSWLTVV.

This sequence joins TRBV6-5 and TRBJ1-2; 8 bases fit TRBD1. Trimming removed 5 bases from V and 4 bases from J; junction bases left unmatched: 6. Germline CDR1 and CDR2: MNHEY and SVGAGI. The CDR3 contains 14 residues. As DNA, the CDR3 is TGTGCCAGCAGTCTGGGACAGGCAGTCTATGGCTACACCTTC. As protein: CASSLGQAVYGYTF.

DNA of the CDR3: TGCAGTGCTAGAGATGTAGAGGGCGCGCATTTT. Translated: CSARDVEGAHF. The chain carries TRBV20-1 and TRBJ1-5; D gene unclear. Germline V gene sequence: CDR1 DFQATT, CDR2 SNEGSKA (reference sequence). V was cut by 0 bases and J by 15 bases, with 12 bases left in between. This CDR3 spans 11 amino acids.

This rearrangement joins TRBV18 to TRBJ1-1; D may be TRBD1 (6 bases). Germline V gene sequence: CDR1 KGHSH, CDR2 LQKENI. The CDR3 length is 12 residues. V lost 2 bases and J lost 7, with 8 bases in between. Here the CDR3 reads CASSPGGDEAFF. As DNA, the CDR3 is TGTGCCAGCTCACCAGGGGGCGATGAAGCTTTCTTT.